Listed below are T cell receptor beta chains from one sample, sequenced in a study of blood T cell repertoires in COVID-19. This table comes from immunoSEQ multiplex PCR, and its TCRdb copy is limited to in-frame clones, with some not included. The sample shows around 90,000 clones, roughly 80% of them seen only once. Material: peripheral blood. The receptors come from a woman in her seventies with active or convalescent COVID-19. The CDR3 runs from the conserved cysteine through the conserved F or W. A D gene is named only where the DNA matches it firmly. Size is omitted from some rows. Given values are once, few, many or a class for expanded clones.

abundance	d_gene	j_gene	v_gene	CDR3aa	CDR3nt
once	-	TRBJ2-7	TRBV11-1	CASSPTLSSYEQYF	TGTGCCAGCAGCCCGACTCTCAGCTCCTACGAGCAGTACTTC
-	-	TRBJ1-2	TRBV4-2	CASSPGGGNYGYTF	TGTGCCAGCAGCCCGGGAGGGGGTAACTATGGCTACACCTTC
-	TRBD1	TRBJ2-3	TRBV5-1	CASSLGQGALDTQYF	TGCGCCAGCAGCCTGGGACAGGGGGCATTAGATACGCAGTATTTT
once	TRBD2	TRBJ2-1	TRBV13	CASSHGLAGGFFNEQFF	TGTGCCAGCAGCCACGGACTAGCGGGGGGCTTCTTCAATGAGCAGTTCTTC
-	TRBD1	TRBJ2-5	TRBV3-1/TRBV3-2	CASSPWTGQETQYF	TGTGCCAGCAGCCCTTGGACAGGTCAAGAGACCCAGTACTTC
-	TRBD1	TRBJ2-1	TRBV7-9	CASSLLGQVYNEQFF	TGTGCCAGCAGCTTACTGGGACAGGTCTACAATGAGCAGTTCTTC
-	TRBD1	TRBJ1-4	TRBV5-1	CASNPGQGEEKLFF	TGCGCCAGCAACCCGGGACAGGGCGAGGAAAAACTGTTTTTT
-	-	TRBJ1-4	TRBV19	CASSIGGGSEKLFF	TGTGCCAGTAGTATCGGTGGAGGGTCTGAAAAACTGTTTTTT
-	-	TRBJ1-2	TRBV19	CASSYEMNGYTF	TGTGCCAGTAGTTACGAGATGAATGGCTACACCTTC
once	TRBD2	TRBJ2-1	TRBV18	CASSRAASGGLRTDEQFF	TGTGCCAGCTCACGCGCGGCTAGCGGGGGGTTGAGGACGGATGAGCAGTTCTTC
-	TRBD1	TRBJ1-1	TRBV28	CASKRGGLTEAFF	TGTGCCAGCAAGAGAGGGGGCCTCACTGAAGCTTTCTTT
few	TRBD2	TRBJ2-2	TRBV4-1	CASSQGGLAGIGTGELFF	TGCGCCAGCAGCCAAGGTGGACTAGCGGGGATCGGCACCGGGGAGCTGTTTTTT
-	-	TRBJ2-7	TRBV6-5	CASSRPPYEQYF	TGTGCCAGCAGCCGTCCCCCCTACGAGCAGTACTTC
-	-	TRBJ2-7	TRBV10-3	CAISGAPQGSSYEQYF	TGTGCCATCAGCGGGGCGCCCCAGGGGTCATCCTACGAGCAGTACTTC
-	-	TRBJ2-6	TRBV5-1	CASSLWSSGANVLTF	TGCGCCAGCAGCTTATGGAGCTCTGGGGCCAACGTCCTGACTTTC
-	TRBD2	TRBJ2-1	TRBV7-2	CASSPKRGNYNEQFF	TGTGCCAGCAGCCCTAAGCGGGGTAACTACAATGAGCAGTTCTTC
once	-	TRBJ1-2	TRBV7-9	CASSSLTGVNYGYTF	TGTGCCAGCAGCTCTTTGACAGGTGTTAACTATGGCTACACCTTC
-	TRBD1	TRBJ1-3	TRBV2	CASIGTVSGNTIYF	TGTGCCAGCATCGGGACAGTCTCTGGAAACACCATATATTTT
-	TRBD1	TRBJ2-4	TRBV10-2	CASRRQGALGNIQYF	TGCGCCAGCAGACGACAGGGGGCTTTGGGAAACATTCAGTACTTC
-	TRBD2	TRBJ2-2	TRBV6-4	CASSASRGGAGTGELFF	TGTGCCAGCAGCGCCTCCCGGGGGGGCGCCGGCACCGGGGAGCTGTTTTTT
few	TRBD1	TRBJ2-2	TRBV6-1	CASSEVAGQGARFF	TGTGCCAGCAGTGAAGTCGCGGGACAGGGGGCGCGGTTTTTT
few	TRBD1	TRBJ2-1	TRBV6-5	CASSYPTGIEQFF	TGTGCCAGCAGTTACCCGACAGGGATTGAGCAGTTCTTC
-	TRBD1	TRBJ1-2	TRBV27	CASKRTGNLYGYTF	TGTGCCAGCAAGAGGACAGGGAACCTATATGGCTACACCTTC
-	-	TRBJ1-4	TRBV20-1	CSASRGGPEKLFF	TGCAGTGCTAGTCGGGGGGGGCCCGAAAAACTGTTTTTT
-	TRBD2	TRBJ2-1	TRBV5-1	CASSRTSGGNEQFF	TGCGCCAGCAGCCGGACTAGCGGGGGGAATGAGCAGTTCTTC
-	TRBD1	TRBJ2-3	TRBV7-2	CASSLEGASTDTQYF	TGTGCCAGCAGCTTAGAGGGGGCAAGCACAGATACGCAGTATTTT
-	TRBD2	TRBJ2-7	TRBV20-1	CSASFRGGAGEQYF	TGCAGTGCTAGTTTTCGCGGGGGGGCGGGCGAGCAGTACTTC
-	TRBD1	TRBJ2-1	TRBV4-2	CASSQVSGGTYNEQFF	TGTGCCAGCAGCCAAGTTTCAGGGGGTACCTACAATGAGCAGTTCTTC
-	TRBD1	TRBJ1-6	TRBV7-8	CASSGGQGLTYNSPLHF	TGTGCCAGCAGCGGGGGACAGGGGCTCACCTATAATTCACCCCTCCACTTT
-	TRBD1	TRBJ1-4	TRBV7-9	CASSRGQGATNEKLFF	TGTGCCAGCAGCAGGGGACAGGGCGCAACTAATGAAAAACTGTTTTTT
-	-	TRBJ1-4	TRBV7-2	CASSLGGYEKLFF	TGTGCCAGCAGCTTAGGCGGGTATGAAAAACTGTTTTTT
-	-	TRBJ2-5	TRBV28	CASSSPGEWETQYF	TGTGCCAGCAGTTCACCCGGGGAATGGGAGACCCAGTACTTC
few	TRBD1	TRBJ2-1	TRBV15	CATSRDRGTSSSYNEQFF	TGTGCCACCAGCCGGGACAGGGGGACTTCTAGCTCCTACAATGAGCAGTTCTTC
-	TRBD1	TRBJ2-5	TRBV5-1	CASSQGTGPMIGTQYF	TGCGCCAGCAGCCAGGGGACAGGGCCGATGATCGGGACCCAGTACTTC
-	-	TRBJ1-2	TRBV28	CASTLWAEGFSRGYTF	TGTGCCAGCACCCTATGGGCGGAGGGTTTCAGCCGCGGCTACACCTTC
-	TRBD1	TRBJ2-3	TRBV5-1	CASSNLAGQGSDTQYF	TGCGCCAGCAGCAACCTGGCGGGACAGGGGTCCGATACGCAGTATTTT
-	TRBD1	TRBJ2-2	TRBV12-5	CASGLLRTGWTGELFF	TGTGCTAGTGGTCTCCTTCGGACAGGATGGACCGGGGAGCTGTTTTTT
-	TRBD1	TRBJ1-2	TRBV19	CATTLSRTGGEGYTF	TGTGCCACCACACTATCCCGGACAGGGGGGGAAGGCTACACCTTC
-	TRBD2	TRBJ2-2	TRBV6-2/TRBV6-3	CASSYQTSGGARELFF	TGTGCCAGCAGTTACCAAACTAGCGGGGGGGCACGGGAGCTGTTTTTT
-	-	TRBJ2-2	TRBV10-3	CAISVNNSPGELFF	TGTGCCATCAGTGTCAATAATAGCCCCGGGGAGCTGTTTTTT
-	TRBD2	TRBJ2-3	TRBV4-1	CASSRGLADRTDTQYF	TGCGCCAGCAGCCGGGGACTAGCGGACCGCACAGATACGCAGTATTTT
-	-	TRBJ2-1	TRBV18	CASSPIVQSYNEQFF	TGTGCCAGCTCACCAATCGTACAGAGTTACAATGAGCAGTTCTTC
-	-	TRBJ1-2	TRBV5-4	CASSLVGQPNYGYTF	TGTGCCAGCAGCTTGGTGGGCCAGCCTAACTATGGCTACACCTTC
-	-	TRBJ1-5	TRBV6-5	CASTPVYSNQPQHF	TGTGCCAGCACCCCTGTGTATAGCAATCAGCCCCAGCATTTT
-	-	TRBJ1-2	TRBV2	CASTPEGARVGYTF	TGTGCCAGCACCCCCGAAGGGGCGCGAGTTGGCTACACCTTC
-	TRBD1	TRBJ2-7	TRBV5-1	CASSGSGTGGPGEQYF	TGCGCCAGCAGCGGATCAGGGACAGGGGGCCCGGGGGAGCAGTACTTC
-	-	TRBJ1-1	TRBV6-6	CASSYPDRMNTEAFF	TGTGCCAGCAGTTACCCCGACAGAATGAACACTGAAGCTTTCTTT
once	TRBD1	TRBJ1-2	TRBV6-5	CASSQGDGYTF	TGTGCCAGCAGTCAGGGGGATGGCTACACCTTC
-	-	TRBJ2-7	TRBV7-9	CASSLGWGDEQYF	TGTGCCAGCAGCCTAGGGTGGGGGGACGAGCAGTACTTC
once	-	TRBJ2-2	TRBV10-3	CAISRTGELFF	TGTGCCATCAGCAGGACCGGGGAGCTGTTTTTT
-	TRBD2	TRBJ2-3	TRBV3-1/TRBV3-2	CASSQEVGGRTDTQYF	TGTGCCAGCAGCCAAGAGGTGGGGGGGAGGACAGATACGCAGTATTTT
-	TRBD1	TRBJ1-1	TRBV6-2/TRBV6-3	CASSQNTDRKREAFF	TGTGCCAGCAGTCAAAATACGGACAGGAAGCGTGAAGCTTTCTTT
-	TRBD2	TRBJ2-7	TRBV5-5	CASSLGSLAGVYEQYF	TGTGCCAGCAGCTTGGGCTCCCTAGCGGGGGTCTACGAGCAGTACTTC
-	-	TRBJ2-2	TRBV6-5	CASSRGTGELFF	TGTGCCAGCAGTCGGGGCACCGGGGAGCTGTTTTTT
-	TRBD1	TRBJ1-2	TRBV5-5	CASSLTDRGTNYGYTF	TGTGCCAGCAGCTTGACGGACAGGGGTACCAACTATGGCTACACCTTC
-	-	TRBJ2-5	TRBV6-6	CASSSYQETQYF	TGTGCCAGCAGTTCGTACCAAGAGACCCAGTACTTC
-	TRBD1	TRBJ1-4	TRBV28	CASSSLPGQNEKLFF	TGTGCCAGCAGTTCCCTTCCGGGACAGAATGAAAAACTGTTTTTT